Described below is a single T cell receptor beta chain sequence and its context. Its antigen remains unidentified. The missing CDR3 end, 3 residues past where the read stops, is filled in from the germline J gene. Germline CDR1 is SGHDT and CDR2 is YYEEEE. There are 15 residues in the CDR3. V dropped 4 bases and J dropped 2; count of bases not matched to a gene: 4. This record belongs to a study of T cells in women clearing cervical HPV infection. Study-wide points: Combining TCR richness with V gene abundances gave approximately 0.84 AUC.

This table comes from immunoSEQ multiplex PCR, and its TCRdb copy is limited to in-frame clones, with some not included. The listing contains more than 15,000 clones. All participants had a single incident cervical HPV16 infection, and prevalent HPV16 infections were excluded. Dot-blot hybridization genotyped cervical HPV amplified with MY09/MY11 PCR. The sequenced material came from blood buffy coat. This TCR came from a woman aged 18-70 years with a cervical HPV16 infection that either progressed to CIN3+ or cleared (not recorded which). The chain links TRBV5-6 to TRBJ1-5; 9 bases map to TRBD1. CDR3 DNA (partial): TGTGCCAGCAGCATGGGGGACAGGGGCAATCAGCCC. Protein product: CASSMGDRGNQP. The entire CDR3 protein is CASSMGDRGNQPQHF.